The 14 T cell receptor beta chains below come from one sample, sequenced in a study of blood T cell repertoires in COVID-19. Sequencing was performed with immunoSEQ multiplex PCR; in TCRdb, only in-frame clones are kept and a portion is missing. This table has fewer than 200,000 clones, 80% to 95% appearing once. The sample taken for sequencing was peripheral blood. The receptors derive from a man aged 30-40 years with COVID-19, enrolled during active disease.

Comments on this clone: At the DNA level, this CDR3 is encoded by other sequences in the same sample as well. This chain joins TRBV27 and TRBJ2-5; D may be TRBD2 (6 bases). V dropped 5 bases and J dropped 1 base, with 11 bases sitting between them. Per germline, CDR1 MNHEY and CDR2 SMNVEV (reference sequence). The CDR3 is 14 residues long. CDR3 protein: CASSRGAPQETQYF. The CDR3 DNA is TGTGCCAGCAGTCGCGGGGCCCCCCAAGAGACCCAGTACTTC.

In DNA, the CDR3 is TGTGCCAGCAGTTTGAGCTCCTACAATGAGCAGTTCTTC. It specifies CASSLSSYNEQFF. This rearrangement joins TRBV27 to TRBJ2-1; no clear D. Germline values: CDR1 MNHEY, CDR2 SMNVEV (reference sequence). V lost 3 bases and J lost 0, with 3 bases in between. This CDR3 has 13 amino acids.

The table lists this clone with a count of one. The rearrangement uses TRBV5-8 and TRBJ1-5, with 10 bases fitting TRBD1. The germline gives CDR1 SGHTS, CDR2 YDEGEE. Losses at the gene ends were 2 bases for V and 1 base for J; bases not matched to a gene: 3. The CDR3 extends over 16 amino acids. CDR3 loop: CASSFGTGVSNQPQHF. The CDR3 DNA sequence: TGTGCCAGCAGCTTTGGGACAGGGGTAAGCAATCAGCCCCAGCATTTT.

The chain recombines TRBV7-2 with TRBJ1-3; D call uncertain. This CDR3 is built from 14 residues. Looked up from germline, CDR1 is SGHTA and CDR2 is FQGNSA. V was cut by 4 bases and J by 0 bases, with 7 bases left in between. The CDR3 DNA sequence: TGTGCCAGCAGCTCTATCTACTCTGGAAACACCATATATTTT. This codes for CASSSIYSGNTIYF.

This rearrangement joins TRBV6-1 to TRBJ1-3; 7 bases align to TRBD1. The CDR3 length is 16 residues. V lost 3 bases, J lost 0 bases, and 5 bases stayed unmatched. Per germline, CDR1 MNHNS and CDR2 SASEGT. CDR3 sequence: CASSDPGQYSGNTIYF. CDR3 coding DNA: TGTGCCAGCAGTGATCCGGGACAGTACTCTGGAAACACCATATATTTT.

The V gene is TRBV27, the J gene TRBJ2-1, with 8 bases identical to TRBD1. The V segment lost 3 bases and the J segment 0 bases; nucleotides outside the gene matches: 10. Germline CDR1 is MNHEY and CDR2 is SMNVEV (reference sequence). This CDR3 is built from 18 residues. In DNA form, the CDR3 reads TGTGCCAGCAGTTTTCGGCATACAGGGGGTTACTCCTACAATGAGCAGTTCTTC. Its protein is CASSFRHTGGYSYNEQFF.

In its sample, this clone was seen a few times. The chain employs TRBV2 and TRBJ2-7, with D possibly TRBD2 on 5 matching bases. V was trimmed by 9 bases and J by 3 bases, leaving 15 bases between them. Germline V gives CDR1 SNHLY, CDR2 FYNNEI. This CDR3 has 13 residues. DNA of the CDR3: TGTGCCAGTCCGGACGGACTTGACTACGAGCAGTACTTC. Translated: CASPDGLDYEQYF.

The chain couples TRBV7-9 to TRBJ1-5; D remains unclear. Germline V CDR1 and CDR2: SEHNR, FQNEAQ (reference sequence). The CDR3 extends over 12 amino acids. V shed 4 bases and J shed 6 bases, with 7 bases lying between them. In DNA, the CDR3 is TGTGCCAGCAGCTCCGGCGGTCAGCCCCAGCATTTT. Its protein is CASSSGGQPQHF.

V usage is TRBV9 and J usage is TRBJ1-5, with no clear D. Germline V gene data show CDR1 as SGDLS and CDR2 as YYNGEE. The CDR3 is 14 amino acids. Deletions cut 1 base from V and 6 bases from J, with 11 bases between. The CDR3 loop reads CASSVFKRSQPQHF. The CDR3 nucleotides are TGTGCCAGCAGCGTATTTAAGCGGTCTCAGCCCCAGCATTTT.

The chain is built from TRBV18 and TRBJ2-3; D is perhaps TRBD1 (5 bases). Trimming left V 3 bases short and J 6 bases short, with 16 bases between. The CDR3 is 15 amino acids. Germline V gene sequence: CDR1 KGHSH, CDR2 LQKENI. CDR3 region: CASSPDSPTGDTQYF. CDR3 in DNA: TGTGCCAGCTCACCTGACAGCCCCACCGGCGATACGCAGTATTTT.

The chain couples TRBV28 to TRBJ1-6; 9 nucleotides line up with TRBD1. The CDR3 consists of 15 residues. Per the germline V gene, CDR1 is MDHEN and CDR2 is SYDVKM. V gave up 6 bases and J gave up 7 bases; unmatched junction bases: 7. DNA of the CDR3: TGTGCCAGCAGCACAACAGGGGGCCGGAATTCACCCCTCCACTTT. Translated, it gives CASSTTGGRNSPLHF. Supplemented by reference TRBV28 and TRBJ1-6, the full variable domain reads DVKVTQSSRYLVKRTGEKVFLECVQDMDHENMFWYRQDPGLGLRLIYFSYDVKMKEKGDIPEGYSVSREKKERFSLILESASTNQTSMYLCASSTTGGRNSPLHFGNGTRLTVT.

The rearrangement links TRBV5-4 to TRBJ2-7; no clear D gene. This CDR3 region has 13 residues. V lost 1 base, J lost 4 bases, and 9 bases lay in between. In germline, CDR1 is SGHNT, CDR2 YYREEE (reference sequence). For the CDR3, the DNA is TGTGCCAGCAGCTTGAGTCAGAATTACGAGCAGTACTTC. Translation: CASSLSQNYEQYF.

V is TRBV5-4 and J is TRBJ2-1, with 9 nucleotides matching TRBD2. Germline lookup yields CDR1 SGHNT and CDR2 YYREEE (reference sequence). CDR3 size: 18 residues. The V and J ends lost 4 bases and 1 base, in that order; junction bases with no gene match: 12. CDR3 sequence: CASSPIGGRAGSYNEQFF. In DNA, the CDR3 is TGTGCCAGCAGCCCCATTGGCGGGAGGGCCGGTTCCTACAATGAGCAGTTCTTC.

In DNA, the CDR3 is TGTGCCAGCAGCAGGGAGGGTAATTCACCCCTCCACTTT. This gives the protein CASSREGNSPLHF. The rearrangement links TRBV12-3 or TRBV12-4 to TRBJ1-6, with D perhaps TRBD1 (5 bases). V was shortened by 6 bases and J by 6 bases, with 9 bases between the two germline ends. CDR3 length equals 13 residues.